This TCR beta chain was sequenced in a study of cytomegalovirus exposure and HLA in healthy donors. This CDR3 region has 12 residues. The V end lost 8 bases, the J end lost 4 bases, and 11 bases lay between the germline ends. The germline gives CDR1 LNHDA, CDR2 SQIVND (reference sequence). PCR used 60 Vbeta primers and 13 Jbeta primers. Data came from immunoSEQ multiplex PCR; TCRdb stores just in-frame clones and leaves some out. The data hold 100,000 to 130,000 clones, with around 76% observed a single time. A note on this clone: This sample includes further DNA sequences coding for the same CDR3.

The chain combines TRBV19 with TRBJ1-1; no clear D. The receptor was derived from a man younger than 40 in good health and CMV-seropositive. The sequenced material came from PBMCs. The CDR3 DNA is TGTGCCAGTTCCAGGTTCGGCACTGAAGCTTTCTTT. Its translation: CASSRFGTEAFF.